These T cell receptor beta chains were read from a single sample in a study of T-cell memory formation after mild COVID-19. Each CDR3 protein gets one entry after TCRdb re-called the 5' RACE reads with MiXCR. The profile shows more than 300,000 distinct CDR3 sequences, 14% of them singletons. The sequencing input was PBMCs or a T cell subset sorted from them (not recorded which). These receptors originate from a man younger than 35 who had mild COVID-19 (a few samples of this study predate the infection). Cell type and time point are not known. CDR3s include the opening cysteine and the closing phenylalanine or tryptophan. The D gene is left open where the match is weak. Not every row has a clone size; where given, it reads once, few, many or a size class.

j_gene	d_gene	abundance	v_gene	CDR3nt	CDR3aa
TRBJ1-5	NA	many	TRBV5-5	TGTGCCAGCAGCCTTGAGGATCAGGTTAGCAATCAGCCCCAGCATTTT	CASSLEDQVSNQPQHF
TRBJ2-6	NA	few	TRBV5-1	TGCGCCAGCAGTGTGGGGGTGGTGGCCAACGTCCTGACTTTC	CASSVGVVANVLTF
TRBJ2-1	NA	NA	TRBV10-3	TGTGCCATCAGTGAGTCGACCCGGACAGAATACAATGAGCAGTTCTTC	CAISESTRTEYNEQFF
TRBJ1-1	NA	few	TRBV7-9	TGTGCCAGCAGCTTAGCGGGTAGGAACACTGAAGCTTTCTTT	CASSLAGRNTEAFF
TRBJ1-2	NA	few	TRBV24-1	TGTGCCACCGCGGGAAACTATGGCTACACCTTC	CATAGNYGYTF
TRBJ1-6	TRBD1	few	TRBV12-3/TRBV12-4	TGTGCCAGCAGTTCCTACAGGGGCAGCCTCCACTTT	CASSSYRGSLHF
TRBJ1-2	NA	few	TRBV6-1	TGTGCCAGCAGTGAGGAAATGGGGTATGGCTACACCTTC	CASSEEMGYGYTF
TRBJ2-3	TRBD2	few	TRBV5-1	TGCGCCAGCAGCAAACTAGCGGGGGGAAACACAGATACGCAGTATTTT	CASSKLAGGNTDTQYF
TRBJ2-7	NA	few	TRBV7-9	TGTGCCAGTCTACCCGGGGGATCCAATACCTACGAGCAGTACTTC	CASLPGGSNTYEQYF
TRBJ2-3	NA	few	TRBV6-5	TGTGCCAGCAGACAGAAACTTGACACAGATACGCAGTATTTT	CASRQKLDTDTQYF
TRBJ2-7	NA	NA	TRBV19	TGTGCCAGTAGTACGACAGTTTCCTACGAGCAGTACTTC	CASSTTVSYEQYF
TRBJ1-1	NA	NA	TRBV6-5	TGTGCCAGCAGTTACCGGACCAGCACTGAAGCTTTCTTT	CASSYRTSTEAFF
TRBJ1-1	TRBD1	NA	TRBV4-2	TGTGCCAGCAGCCAAGGAGTCCAGGGGGCCAACACTGAAGCTTTCTTT	CASSQGVQGANTEAFF
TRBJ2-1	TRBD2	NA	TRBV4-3	TGCGCCAGCAGCCATGAGACTAGCGGGGGCGGAGAGCAGTTCTTC	CASSHETSGGGEQFF
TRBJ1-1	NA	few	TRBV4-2	TGTGCCAGCAGCCAAGATGGGGGAGGGGTAGCTTTCTTT	CASSQDGGGVAFF
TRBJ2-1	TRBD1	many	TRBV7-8	TGTGCCAGCAGCCCAGGGACAGGGGTTAAGAATGAGCAGTTCTTC	CASSPGTGVKNEQFF
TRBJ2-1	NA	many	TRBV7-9	TGTGCCAGCAGCTTAGAGAGTTTCAATGAGCAGTTCTTC	CASSLESFNEQFF
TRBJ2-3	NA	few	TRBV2	TGTGCCAGCAGTGATCGTTTGAGGAACACAGATACGCAGTATTTT	CASSDRLRNTDTQYF
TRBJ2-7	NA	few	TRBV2	TGTGCCACCCAGGAACAAAACGGGGTTTACGAGCAGTACTTC	CATQEQNGVYEQYF
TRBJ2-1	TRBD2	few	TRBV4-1	TGCGCCAGCAGCCATTTCCCGGGACTAGCGGGGGTCAATGAGCAGTTCTTC	CASSHFPGLAGVNEQFF
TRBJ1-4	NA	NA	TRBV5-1	TGCGCCAGCAGCCCGGGGGGGGTGAATGAAAAACTGTTTTTT	CASSPGGVNEKLFF
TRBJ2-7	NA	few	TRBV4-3	TGCGCCAGCAGCCATCTCGGGGGGCTCGCCTACGAGCAGTACTTC	CASSHLGGLAYEQYF
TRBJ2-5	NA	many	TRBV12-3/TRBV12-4	TGTGCCAGCAGCCGGGAGACCCAGTACTTC	CASSRETQYF